A single sample gave rise to the 16 T cell receptor beta chains below, sequenced in a study of naive and memory T cell subsets. Study-level points and caveats: A few larger clonotypes appeared in naive repertoires, especially CD8, possibly memory cells re-expressing CD45RA.

These receptors' antigens are unknown. Two oligonucleotides, mixed equimolar, formed the beta constant-region primer covering TRBC1 and TRBC2. Nested alpha and beta constant-region primers with the SP2 primer drove four PCR rounds on ligated cDNA. TCRdb fed the UMI-ligation and nested PCR reads into MiXCR, producing one record per CDR3 protein. Among around 83,000 distinct CDR3 sequences listed, about 11% were seen once. Sequencing input: naive CD4+ T cells from blood. The receptors were gathered from a human donor in good health.

The sample holds a few counts of this clonotype. The rearrangement joins TRBV7-2 to TRBJ2-3; D is undetermined. Germline CDR1 reads SGHTA; CDR2 reads FQGNSA. Trimming took 0 bases from V and 1 from J, leaving 11 bases between them. This CDR3 region has 16 residues. The CDR3 protein is CASSLAPRRGTDTQYF. CDR3 in DNA: TGTGCCAGCAGCTTAGCCCCCAGAAGGGGCACAGATACGCAGTATTTT. The complete variable domain, with remaining parts taken from reference TRBV7-2 and TRBJ2-3, reads GAGVSQSPSNKVTEKGKDVELRCDPISGHTALYWYRQSLGQGLEFLIYFQGNSAPDKSGLPSDRFSAERTGGSVSTLTIQRTQQEDSAVYLCASSLAPRRGTDTQYFGPGTRLTVL.

This clonotype showed up many times. V usage is TRBV12-3 or TRBV12-4 and J usage is TRBJ2-1; 13 bases agree with TRBD2. The V gene end was trimmed by 6 bases and the J gene end by 6 bases; junction bases not matched to a gene: 5. The CDR3 totals 15 residues. This CDR3 reads CASSAGTSGINEQFF. Written as DNA, the CDR3 is TGTGCCAGCAGCGCCGGGACTAGCGGGATCAATGAGCAGTTCTTC.

The chain uses TRBV18 and TRBJ1-2; D unresolved. Germline CDR1 is KGHSH and CDR2 is LQKENI. CDR3 length equals 14 residues. V was shortened by 1 base and J by 4 bases, with 10 bases between the two germline ends. CDR3 nucleotides: TGTGCCAGCTCACCACGGGCAGATACCTATGGCTACACCTTC. Its translation is CASSPRADTYGYTF.

This clonotype was counted once. The chain recombines TRBV19 with TRBJ1-6; 8 bases map to TRBD1. Germline CDR1 reads LNHDA; CDR2 reads SQIVND (reference sequence). The CDR3 runs 14 residues. V trimming: 6 bases; J trimming: 10 bases; junction bases outside the gene matches: 8. DNA of the CDR3: TGTGCCAGTAGCCCGGACAGGGTAGGATCACCCCTCCACTTT. Translating it yields CASSPDRVGSPLHF.

The V and J genes are TRBV7-2 and TRBJ2-1; the match to TRBD2 covers 10 bases. J gave up 4 bases and V 0 bases, and 6 bases lay outside the gene matches. Germline CDR1 reads SGHTA; CDR2 reads FQGNSA. This CDR3 comprises 17 residues. The chain's CDR3 is CASSLAPGLASYNEQFF. The CDR3 DNA reads as TGTGCCAGCAGCTTAGCGCCGGGACTAGCGAGTTACAATGAGCAGTTCTTC.

This chain joins TRBV7-2 and TRBJ1-2; no clear D. From germline, CDR1 is SGHTA and CDR2 FQGNSA. There are 12 residues in the CDR3. Trimming pared 1 base from V and 9 bases from J, leaving 9 bases between. The CDR3 spells CASSLGQARYTF. As DNA, the CDR3 is TGTGCCAGCAGCTTAGGGCAGGCCCGCTACACCTTC.

The chain has TRBV6-6 and TRBJ2-5; D could derive from TRBD1 or TRBD2 (5 bases each). The CDR3 covers 19 residues. V was pared by 6 bases and J by 7 bases, with 33 bases between. CDR1 is MNHNY, CDR2 SVGAGI, per germline (reference sequence). Here the CDR3 reads CASSTLRGIRSAQPGTQYF. CDR3 coding DNA: TGTGCCAGCAGCACGTTGAGGGGCATTCGCAGCGCGCAGCCAGGGACCCAGTACTTC.

The V call is TRBV28, the J call TRBJ2-7; D gene ambiguous. V was cut by 4 bases and J by 0 bases, with 13 bases left in between. Germline CDR1 and CDR2: MDHEN and SYDVKM. CDR3 size: 15 residues. CDR3 in amino acids: CASSSETESSYEQYF. The DNA of the CDR3 is TGTGCCAGCAGTTCCGAGACGGAAAGCTCCTACGAGCAGTACTTC.

This clonotype was counted a few times. The chain links TRBV7-9 to TRBJ2-5; the D is unclear. The germline gives CDR1 SEHNR, CDR2 FQNEAQ (reference sequence). CDR3 size: 12 residues. V lost 3 bases and J 2 bases, leaving 4 bases between the germline ends. CDR3: CASSFGQETQYF. The CDR3 DNA reads as TGTGCCAGCAGCTTTGGGCAAGAGACCCAGTACTTC.

This clonotype was detected only a few times. The V and J genes are TRBV12-5 and TRBJ1-1, with TRBD1 matching over 8 bases. Trimming removed 5 bases from V and 4 bases from J; junction bases left unmatched: 9. The CDR3 contains 15 residues. Per germline, CDR1 LGHNT and CDR2 FRNRAP. The CDR3 sequence: CASGNPGQGSTEAFF. The CDR3 nucleotides are TGTGCTAGTGGTAACCCCGGACAGGGCTCCACTGAAGCTTTCTTT.

The chain uses TRBV19 and TRBJ2-3, with 7 bases matching TRBD1. The V segment lost 6 bases and the J segment 4 bases; nucleotides outside the gene matches: 7. The CDR3 has 14 amino acids. Germline V gives CDR1 LNHDA, CDR2 SQIVND (reference sequence). As DNA, the CDR3 is TGTGCCAGTAGAGAGGGGGCTCTCTCAGATACGCAGTATTTT. Translated: CASREGALSDTQYF. Variable domain in full (rest from reference TRBV19 and TRBJ2-3): DGGITQSPKYLFRKEGQNVTLSCEQNLNHDAMYWYRQDPGQGLRLIYYSQIVNDFQKGDIAEGYSVSREKKESFPLTVTSAQKNPTAFYLCASREGALSDTQYFGPGTRLTVL.

This clonotype has just a few counts. This chain joins TRBV5-1 and TRBJ2-5, with a tentative D call TRBD1 (5 bases). The CDR3 runs 15 residues. With 3 bases removed from V and 4 bases from J, the gap between germline ends came to 16 bases. Per the germline V gene, CDR1 is SGHRS and CDR2 is YFSETQ. CDR3 sequence reads: CASSSTAAQGETQYF. The CDR3 DNA is TGCGCCAGCAGCTCTACGGCAGCCCAGGGAGAGACCCAGTACTTC.

This clonotype has at least ten counts. This chain uses TRBV7-2 with TRBJ2-3; D uncertain. Trimming shortened V by 3 bases and J by 3 bases, and 10 bases separated the two germline ends. Germline CDR1 reads SGHTA; CDR2 reads FQGNSA. The CDR3 runs to 14 residues. This CDR3 reads CASSFGARTDTQYF. The CDR3, as DNA: TGTGCCAGCAGCTTTGGCGCGAGGACAGATACGCAGTATTTT.

The sample holds a few counts of this clonotype. This rearrangement joins TRBV6-1 to TRBJ1-5; no definite D call. Deletions cut 5 bases from V and 5 bases from J, with 10 bases between. Germline values: CDR1 MNHNS, CDR2 SASEGT. The CDR3 covers 13 residues. CDR3 residues: CASSWGTDQPQHF. CDR3 DNA: TGTGCCAGCAGTTGGGGAACGGATCAGCCCCAGCATTTT.

This clonotype occurred many times. The chain couples TRBV21-1 to TRBJ2-1; TRBD1 is the table's D call and was not checked against the DNA. TRBV21-1 constitutes a pseudogene. The CDR3 is 15 amino acids. CDR3 in amino acids: CASSPGRGPYNEQFF. CDR3 DNA sequence: TGTGCCAGCAGTCCAGGCAGGGGTCCTTACAATGAGCAGTTCTTC.

The chain joins TRBV6-2 or TRBV6-3 to TRBJ1-5; no clear D. CDR3 length: 15 residues. Per germline, CDR1 MNHEY and CDR2 SVGEGT. Trimming removed 4 bases at V and 2 bases at J, with 12 bases between. In DNA form, the CDR3 reads TGTGCCAGCAGTTCCATCGGTGAAGGCAATCAGCCCCAGCATTTT. Translating it yields CASSSIGEGNQPQHF.